The present T cell receptor beta chain was sequenced within a study of T cell responses to AZD1222 COVID-19 vaccine. Germline CDR1 PRHDT, CDR2 FYEKMQ (reference sequence). The CDR3 length is 17 residues. The V and J ends lost 2 bases and 15 bases, in that order; junction bases with no gene match: 19. In the case of this clone: The antigen is undetermined.

Repertoires were generated with immunoSEQ multiplex PCR, while TCRdb's copy carries only in-frame clones and drops some. The data hold about 110,000 clones, with about 86% observed a single time. Broader study findings: Sampled repertoires all dated from after the peak T cell response.

Sequencing used peripheral blood, obtained on day 0 of AZD1222 vaccination. The chain employs TRBV13 and TRBJ2-1; 10 bases match TRBD1. The receptor was isolated from an adult in good health. The CDR3 reads CASSLYTSTGGSRWMFF. DNA of the CDR3: TGTGCCAGCAGCTTATACACTTCGACAGGGGGCTCGAGGTGGATGTTCTTC. Together with reference TRBV13 and TRBJ2-1, the CDR3 gives the full variable domain: AAGVIQSPRHLIKEKRETATLKCYPIPRHDTVYWYQQGPGQDPQFLISFYEKMQSDKGSIPDRFSAQQFSDYHSELNMSSLELGDSALYFCASSLYTSTGGSRWMFFGPGTRLTVL.